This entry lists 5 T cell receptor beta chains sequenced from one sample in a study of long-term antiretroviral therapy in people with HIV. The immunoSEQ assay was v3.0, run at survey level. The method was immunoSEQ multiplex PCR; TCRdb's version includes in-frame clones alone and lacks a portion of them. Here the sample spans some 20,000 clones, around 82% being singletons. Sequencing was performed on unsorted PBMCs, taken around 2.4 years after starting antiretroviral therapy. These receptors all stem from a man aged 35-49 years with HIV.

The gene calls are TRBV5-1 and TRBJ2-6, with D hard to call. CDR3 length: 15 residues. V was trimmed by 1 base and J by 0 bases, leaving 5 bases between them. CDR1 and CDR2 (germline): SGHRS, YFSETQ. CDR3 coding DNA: TGCGCCAGCAGCTTGTCGGGCTCTGGGGCCAACGTCCTGACTTTC. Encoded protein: CASSLSGSGANVLTF.

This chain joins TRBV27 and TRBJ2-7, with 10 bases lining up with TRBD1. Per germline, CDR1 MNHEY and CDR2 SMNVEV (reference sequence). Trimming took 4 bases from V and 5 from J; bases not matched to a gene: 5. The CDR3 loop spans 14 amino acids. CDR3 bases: TGTGCCAGCAGTTCCCGGGACAGGGGCCACGAGCAGTACTTC. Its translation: CASSSRDRGHEQYF.

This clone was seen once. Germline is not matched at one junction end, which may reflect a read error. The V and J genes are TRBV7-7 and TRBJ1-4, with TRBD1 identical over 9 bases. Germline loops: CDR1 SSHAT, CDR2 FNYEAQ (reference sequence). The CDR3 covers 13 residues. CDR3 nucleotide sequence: TGTGCTAGCAGCACCCAACAGGGGGCGAGACTGTTTTTT. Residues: CASSTQQGARLFF.

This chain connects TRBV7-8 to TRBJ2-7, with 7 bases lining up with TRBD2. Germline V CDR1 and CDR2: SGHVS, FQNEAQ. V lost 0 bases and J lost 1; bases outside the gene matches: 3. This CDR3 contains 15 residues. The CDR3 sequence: CASSLAGGTSYEQYF. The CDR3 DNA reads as TGTGCCAGCAGCTTAGCGGGGGGGACTTCCTACGAGCAGTACTTC. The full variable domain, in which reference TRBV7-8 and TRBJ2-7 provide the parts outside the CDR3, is GAGVSQSPRYKVAKRGQDVALRCDPISGHVSLFWYQQALGQGPEFLTYFQNEAQLDKSGLPSDRFFAERPEGSVSTLKIQRTQQEDSAVYLCASSLAGGTSYEQYFGPGTRLTVT.

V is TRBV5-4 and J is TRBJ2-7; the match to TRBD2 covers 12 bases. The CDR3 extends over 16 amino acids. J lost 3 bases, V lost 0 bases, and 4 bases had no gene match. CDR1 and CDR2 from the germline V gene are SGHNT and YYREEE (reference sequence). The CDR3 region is CASSLETSGGLYEQYF. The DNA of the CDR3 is TGTGCCAGCAGCTTGGAGACTAGCGGGGGACTCTACGAGCAGTACTTC.